This TCR beta chain was captured in a study of blood T cell repertoires in COVID-19. The wider study: The study drew acute and convalescent COVID-19 samples from the United States, Italy and Spain.

Methods used by the authors: Estimation of nucleated cell counts relied on the amplification of reference gene primers. Using immunoSEQ multiplex PCR, the repertoire was profiled, and TCRdb retains in-frame clones only, with some absent. V and J calls and clone size are those listed in that table; D and trimming were worked out from the DNA. The profile shows under 200,000 clones, 83% of them singletons. Trimming removed 6 bases from V and 3 bases from J; junction bases left unmatched: 7. Germline V gene data show CDR1 as MNHEY and CDR2 as SVGEGT. The CDR3 loop spans 15 amino acids. The gene calls are TRBV6-2 or TRBV6-3 and TRBJ2-5; 10 nucleotides match TRBD2. The specimen was peripheral blood. This sequence originates from a human donor in a cohort sampled during active COVID-19. The CDR3 region has the DNA TGTGCCAGCAGCCAGAGGACTAGCGGTAAAGAGACCCAGTACTTC. Its translation: CASSQRTSGKETQYF.